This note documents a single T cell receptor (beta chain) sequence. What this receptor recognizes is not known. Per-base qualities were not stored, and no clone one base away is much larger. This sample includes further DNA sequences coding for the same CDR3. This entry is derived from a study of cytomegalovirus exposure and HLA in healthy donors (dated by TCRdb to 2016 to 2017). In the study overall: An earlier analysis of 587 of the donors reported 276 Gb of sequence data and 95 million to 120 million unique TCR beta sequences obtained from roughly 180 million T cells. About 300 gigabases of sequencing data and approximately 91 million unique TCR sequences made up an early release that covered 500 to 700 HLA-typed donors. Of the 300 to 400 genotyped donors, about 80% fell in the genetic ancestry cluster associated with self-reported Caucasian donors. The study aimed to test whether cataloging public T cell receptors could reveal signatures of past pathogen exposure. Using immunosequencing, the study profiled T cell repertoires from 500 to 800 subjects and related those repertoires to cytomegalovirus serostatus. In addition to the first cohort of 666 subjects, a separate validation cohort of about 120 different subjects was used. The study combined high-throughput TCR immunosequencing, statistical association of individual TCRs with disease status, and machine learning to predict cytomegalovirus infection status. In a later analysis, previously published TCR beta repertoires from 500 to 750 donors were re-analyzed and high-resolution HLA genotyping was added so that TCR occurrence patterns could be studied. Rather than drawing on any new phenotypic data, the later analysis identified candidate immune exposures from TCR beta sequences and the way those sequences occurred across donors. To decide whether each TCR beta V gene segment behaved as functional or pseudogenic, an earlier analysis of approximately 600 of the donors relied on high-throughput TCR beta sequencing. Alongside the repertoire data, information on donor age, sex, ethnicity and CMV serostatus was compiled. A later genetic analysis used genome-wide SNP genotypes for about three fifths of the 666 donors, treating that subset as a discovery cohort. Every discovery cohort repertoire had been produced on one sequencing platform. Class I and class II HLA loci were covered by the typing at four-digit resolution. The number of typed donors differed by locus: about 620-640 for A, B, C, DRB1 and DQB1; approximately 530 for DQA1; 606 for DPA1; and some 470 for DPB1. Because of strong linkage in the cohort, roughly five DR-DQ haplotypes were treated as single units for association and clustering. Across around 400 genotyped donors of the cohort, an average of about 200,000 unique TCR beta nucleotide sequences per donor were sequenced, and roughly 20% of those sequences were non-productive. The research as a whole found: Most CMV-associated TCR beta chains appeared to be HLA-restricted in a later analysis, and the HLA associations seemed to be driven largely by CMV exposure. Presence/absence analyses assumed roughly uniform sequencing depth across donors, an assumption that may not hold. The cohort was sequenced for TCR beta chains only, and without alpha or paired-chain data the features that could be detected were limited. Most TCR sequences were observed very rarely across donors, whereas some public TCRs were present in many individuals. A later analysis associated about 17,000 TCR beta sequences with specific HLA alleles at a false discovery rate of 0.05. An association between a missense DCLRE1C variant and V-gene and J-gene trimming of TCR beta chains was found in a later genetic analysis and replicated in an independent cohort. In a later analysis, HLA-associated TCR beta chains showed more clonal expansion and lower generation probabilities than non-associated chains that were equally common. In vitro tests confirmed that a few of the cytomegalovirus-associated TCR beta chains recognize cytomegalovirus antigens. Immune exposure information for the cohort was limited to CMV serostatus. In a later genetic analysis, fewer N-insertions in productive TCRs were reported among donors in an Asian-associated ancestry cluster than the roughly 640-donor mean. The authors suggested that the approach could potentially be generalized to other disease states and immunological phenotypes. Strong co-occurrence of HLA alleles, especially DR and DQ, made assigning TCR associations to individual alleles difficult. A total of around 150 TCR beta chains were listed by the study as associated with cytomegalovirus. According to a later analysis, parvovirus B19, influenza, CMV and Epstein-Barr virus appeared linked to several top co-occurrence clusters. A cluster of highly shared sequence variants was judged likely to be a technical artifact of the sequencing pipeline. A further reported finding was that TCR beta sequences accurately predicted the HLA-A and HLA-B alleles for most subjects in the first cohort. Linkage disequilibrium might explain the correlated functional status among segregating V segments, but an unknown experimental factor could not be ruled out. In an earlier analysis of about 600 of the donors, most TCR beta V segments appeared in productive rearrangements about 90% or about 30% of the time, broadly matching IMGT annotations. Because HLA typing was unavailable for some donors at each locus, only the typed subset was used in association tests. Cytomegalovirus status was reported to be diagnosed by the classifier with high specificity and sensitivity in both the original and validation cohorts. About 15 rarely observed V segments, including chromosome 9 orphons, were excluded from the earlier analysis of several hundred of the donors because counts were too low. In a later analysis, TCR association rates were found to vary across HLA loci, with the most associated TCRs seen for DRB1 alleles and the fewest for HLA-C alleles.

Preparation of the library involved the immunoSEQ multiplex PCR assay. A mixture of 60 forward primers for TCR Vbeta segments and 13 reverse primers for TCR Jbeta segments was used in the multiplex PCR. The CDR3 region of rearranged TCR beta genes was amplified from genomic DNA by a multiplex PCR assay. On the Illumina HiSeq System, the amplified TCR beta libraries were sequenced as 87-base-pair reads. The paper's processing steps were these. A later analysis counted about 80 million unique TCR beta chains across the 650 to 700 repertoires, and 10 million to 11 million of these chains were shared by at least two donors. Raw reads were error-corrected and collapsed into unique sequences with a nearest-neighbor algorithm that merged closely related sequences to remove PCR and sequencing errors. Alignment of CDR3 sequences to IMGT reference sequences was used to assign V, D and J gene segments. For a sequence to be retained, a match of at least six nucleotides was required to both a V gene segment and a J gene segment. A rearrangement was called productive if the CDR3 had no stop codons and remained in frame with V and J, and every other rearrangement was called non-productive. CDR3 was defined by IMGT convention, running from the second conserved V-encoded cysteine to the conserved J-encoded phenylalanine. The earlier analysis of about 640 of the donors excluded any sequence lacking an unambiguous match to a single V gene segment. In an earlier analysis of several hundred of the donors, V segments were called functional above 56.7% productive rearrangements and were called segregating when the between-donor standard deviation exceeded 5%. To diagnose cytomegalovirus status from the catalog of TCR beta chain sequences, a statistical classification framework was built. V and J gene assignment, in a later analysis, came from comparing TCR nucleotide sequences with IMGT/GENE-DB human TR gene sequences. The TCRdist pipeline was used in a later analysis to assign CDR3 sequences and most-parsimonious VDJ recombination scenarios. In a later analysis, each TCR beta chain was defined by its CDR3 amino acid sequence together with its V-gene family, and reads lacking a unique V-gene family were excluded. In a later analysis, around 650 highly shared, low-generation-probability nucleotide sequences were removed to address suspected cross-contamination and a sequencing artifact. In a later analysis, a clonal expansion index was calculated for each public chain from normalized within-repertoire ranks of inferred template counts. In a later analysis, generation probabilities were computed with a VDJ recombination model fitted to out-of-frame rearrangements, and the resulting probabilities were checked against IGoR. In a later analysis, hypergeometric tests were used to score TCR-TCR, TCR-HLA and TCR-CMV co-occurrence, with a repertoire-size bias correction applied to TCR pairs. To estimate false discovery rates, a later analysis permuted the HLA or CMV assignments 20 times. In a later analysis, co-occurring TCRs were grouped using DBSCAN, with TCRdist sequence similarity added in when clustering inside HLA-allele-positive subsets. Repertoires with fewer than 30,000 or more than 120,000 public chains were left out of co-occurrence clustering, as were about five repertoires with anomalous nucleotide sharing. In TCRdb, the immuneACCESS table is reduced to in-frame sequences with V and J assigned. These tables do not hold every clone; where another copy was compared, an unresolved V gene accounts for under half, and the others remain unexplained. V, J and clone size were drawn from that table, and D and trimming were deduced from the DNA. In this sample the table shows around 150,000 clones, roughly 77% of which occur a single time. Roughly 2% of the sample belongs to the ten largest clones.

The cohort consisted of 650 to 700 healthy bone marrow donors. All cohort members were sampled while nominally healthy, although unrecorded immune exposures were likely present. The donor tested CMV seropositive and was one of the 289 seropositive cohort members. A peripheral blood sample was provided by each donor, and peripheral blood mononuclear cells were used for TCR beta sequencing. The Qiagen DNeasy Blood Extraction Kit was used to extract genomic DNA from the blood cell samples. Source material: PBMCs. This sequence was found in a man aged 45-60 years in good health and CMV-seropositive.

The CDR3 region has the sequence CASSLERGFYNEQFF. DNA sequence: TGTGCCAGCAGTTTAGAGCGGGGTTTTTACAATGAGCAGTTCTTC. Recombination connected TRBV28 to TRBJ2-1, with TRBD2 identical over 7 junction bases. Inclusive of the bounding cysteine and phenylalanine, the CDR3 is 15 residues long. The kept DNA is CDR3 alone, 45 bases in frame from the first base. Clipping removes 2 bases from V and 4 bases from J, with 5 as the unmatched junction base count. The germline V gene encodes CDR1 MDHEN and CDR2 SYDVKM.